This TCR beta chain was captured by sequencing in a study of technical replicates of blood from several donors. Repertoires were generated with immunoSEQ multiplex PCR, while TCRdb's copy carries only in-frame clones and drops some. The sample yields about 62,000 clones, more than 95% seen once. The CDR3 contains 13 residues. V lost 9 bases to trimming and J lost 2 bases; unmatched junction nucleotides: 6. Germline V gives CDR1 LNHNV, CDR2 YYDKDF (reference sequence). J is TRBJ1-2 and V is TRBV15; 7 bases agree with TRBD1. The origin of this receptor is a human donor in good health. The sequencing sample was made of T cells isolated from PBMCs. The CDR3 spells CATGNRGNYGYTF. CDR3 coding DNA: TGTGCCACGGGAAACAGGGGAAACTATGGCTACACCTTC.